The 17 T cell receptor beta chains listed next were all sequenced from one sample in a study of T cell changes during pregnancy in multiple sclerosis (dated by TCRdb to the late 2010s). Library preparation was by the immunoSEQ multiplex PCR assay. Here the immuneACCESS table is served through TCRdb, limited to in-frame sequences with V and J called. Missing clones are a known gap in these copies; in checked studies unresolved V genes cover under half, and the rest lacks a known reason. Within this sample are 90,000 to 100,000 clones, with around 90% of them counted one time only. The ten largest clonotypes hold 1.5% of the sample. The sample in question was peripheral blood, obtained in the first trimester of pregnancy. The receptors derive from a female donor with multiple sclerosis, enrolled in a pregnancy study.

CDR3 DNA: TGTGCCTGGATCCGAGGGGGCAGGTACACTGAAGCTTTCTTT. It encodes CAWIRGGRYTEAFF. V usage is TRBV30 and J usage is TRBJ1-1; 7 positions agree with TRBD1. Germline loops: CDR1 GTSNPN, CDR2 SVGIG (reference sequence). The V gene end was trimmed by 4 bases and the J gene end by 3 bases; junction bases not matched to a gene: 8. The CDR3 contains 14 residues.

This chain links TRBV19 with TRBJ2-3, with a possible D match to TRBD2 (5 bases). Germline CDR1 is LNHDA and CDR2 is SQIVND (reference sequence). This CDR3 comprises 15 residues. V gave up 0 bases and J gave up 6 bases, with 13 bases separating them. DNA for the CDR3: TGTGCCAGTAGTATAGACGGACTGGGAGTTGATACGCAGTATTTT. Amino acids: CASSIDGLGVDTQYF.

The chain couples TRBV11-2 to TRBJ2-7; possible D gene TRBD2, 5 bases. The germline CDR1 and CDR2 sequences are SGHAT and FQNNGV. The CDR3 is 16 residues long. The V end was cut by 4 bases, the J end by 7 bases, with 23 bases between. In DNA, the CDR3 is TGTGCCAGCAGCTCGCTTAAAAGGAGCCATACGGGGGAGCAGTACTTC. It translates to CASSSLKRSHTGEQYF.

The chain links TRBV6-6 to TRBJ2-1; TRBD2 is a possible D gene (6 bases). Trimming pared 4 bases from V and 6 bases from J, leaving 10 bases between. This CDR3 is built from 13 residues. The V gene's germline CDR1 is MNHNY and CDR2 SVGAGI (reference sequence). Here the CDR3 DNA reads TGTGCCAGCAGTTTACTAGCTGGCAATGAGCAGTTCTTC. Protein sequence: CASSLLAGNEQFF.

This sequence joins TRBV19 and TRBJ2-3; D may be TRBD2 (6 bases). The V gene lost 2 bases and the J gene lost 4 bases, with 7 bases spanning the gap. CDR1 and CDR2 (germline): LNHDA, SQIVND (reference sequence). The CDR3 runs to 13 residues. CDR3 sequence: CASSISGADTQYF. In DNA form, the CDR3 reads TGTGCCAGTAGTATATCGGGGGCAGATACGCAGTATTTT.

The chain is built from TRBV25-1 and TRBJ1-1; 11 nucleotides line up with TRBD1. The CDR3 is 15 residues long. Germline loops: CDR1 MGHDK, CDR2 SYGVNS. Trimming cost V 8 bases and J 4 bases; bases outside gene matches: 9. The CDR3 sequence is CASGWTGGSSTEAFF. The CDR3 DNA reads TGTGCCAGCGGGTGGACAGGGGGCTCGAGCACTGAAGCTTTCTTT.

V gene TRBV7-9 combines with J gene TRBJ1-1; the match to TRBD1 covers 10 bases. V lost 5 bases to trimming and J lost 3 bases; unmatched junction nucleotides: 9. Germline V gene lookup returns CDR1 SEHNR and CDR2 FQNEAQ (reference sequence). This CDR3 contains 16 residues. The CDR3 DNA reads as TGTGCCAGCAGCCCTGGGACAGGGGCGGGGTACACTGAAGCTTTCTTT. Its translation: CASSPGTGAGYTEAFF.

The chain uses TRBV18 and TRBJ2-7; 7 nucleotides line up with TRBD2. The V gene end was trimmed by 6 bases and the J gene end by 0 bases; junction bases not matched to a gene: 11. Germline V gene lookup returns CDR1 KGHSH and CDR2 LQKENI. The CDR3 loop spans 16 amino acids. The CDR3 reads CASSSSSGSSSYEQYF. CDR3 in DNA: TGTGCCAGCTCCAGCTCTAGCGGTTCCAGCTCCTACGAGCAGTACTTC.

As for this clone: This CDR3 is also generated by other DNA sequences in the sample. This chain joins TRBV5-6 and TRBJ1-2, with 7 bases lining up with TRBD1. V dropped 2 bases and J dropped 0; count of bases not matched to a gene: 4. Germline CDR1 and CDR2: SGHDT and YYEEEE. CDR3 length: 15 amino acids. CDR3 in DNA: TGTGCCAGCAGCTTACCTACAGGGGCTAACTATGGCTACACCTTC. As protein: CASSLPTGANYGYTF.

V and J are TRBV6-4 and TRBJ1-1; D is perhaps TRBD1 (6 bases). Trimming stripped 2 bases from V and 0 bases from J, with 7 bases between. CDR3 length equals 14 residues. Germline V gene data show CDR1 as MRHNA and CDR2 as SNTAGT. CDR3 loop: CASSDTGLNTEAFF. The CDR3 DNA reads TGTGCCAGCAGTGACACAGGGTTGAACACTGAAGCTTTCTTT.

The V and J genes are TRBV4-1 and TRBJ2-7; D is uncertain. The V gene lost 2 bases and the J gene lost 2 bases, with 10 bases spanning the gap. Germline CDR1 reads MGHRA; CDR2 reads YSYEKL. CDR3 length: 14 residues. The CDR3 nucleotides are TGCGCCAGCAGCCAACAGAAATTCGCCTACGAGCAGTACTTC. Translation: CASSQQKFAYEQYF.

The V gene is TRBV5-1, the J gene TRBJ1-2, with D perhaps TRBD1 (6 bases). V dropped 4 bases and J dropped 4 bases, with 17 bases sitting between them. The CDR3 extends over 15 amino acids. The germline gives CDR1 SGHRS, CDR2 YFSETQ. This CDR3 reads CASSPHREVGYGYTF. CDR3 nucleotides: TGCGCCAGCAGCCCACACAGGGAAGTCGGCTATGGCTACACCTTC.

In this sample, this clone turned up once. V gene TRBV27 combines with J gene TRBJ2-7; 8 bases align to TRBD2. J gave up 6 bases and V 0 bases, and 1 base lay outside the gene matches. CDR3 size: 13 residues. Germline V lookup: CDR1 MNHEY, CDR2 SMNVEV (reference sequence). The chain's CDR3 is CASSLSTSVEQYF. The CDR3 region has the DNA TGTGCCAGCAGTTTATCGACTAGCGTCGAGCAGTACTTC.

As to this clone: Other DNA sequences in this sample translate to the same CDR3. The chain is built from TRBV5-1 and TRBJ2-7, with a possible D match to TRBD2 (5 bases). From germline, CDR1 is SGHRS and CDR2 YFSETQ. The CDR3 has 13 amino acids. V lost 2 bases and J 0 bases, leaving 6 bases between the germline ends. The CDR3 loop is CASSFRDSYEQYF. CDR3 nucleotide sequence: TGCGCCAGCAGCTTTCGGGACTCCTACGAGCAGTACTTC. The full variable domain, in which reference TRBV5-1 and TRBJ2-7 provide the parts outside the CDR3, is KAGVTQTPRYLIKTRGQQVTLSCSPISGHRSVSWYQQTPGQGLQFLFEYFSETQRNKGNFPGRFSGRQFSNSRSEMNVSTLELGDSALYLCASSFRDSYEQYFGPGTRLTVT.

The gene calls are TRBV7-8 and TRBJ2-7; D is ambiguous. V was pared by 4 bases and J by 0 bases, with 13 bases between. Germline V gives CDR1 SGHVS, CDR2 FQNEAQ. This CDR3 region has 15 residues. The CDR3 region is CASSSSLVSSYEQYF. In nucleotides, the CDR3 is TGTGCCAGCAGCTCCTCCTTGGTGAGCTCCTACGAGCAGTACTTC.

This chain joins TRBV2 and TRBJ1-5, with TRBD1 matching 7 bases. Germline V gives CDR1 SNHLY, CDR2 FYNNEI. CDR3 size: 15 residues. V lost 8 bases, J lost 4 bases, and 11 bases stayed unmatched. CDR3 coding DNA: TGTGCCAGCTGCCGATTGGGACAGAGTAATCAGCCCCAGCATTTT. It is translated as CASCRLGQSNQPQHF.

The count of this clone is one. V is TRBV30 and J is TRBJ2-7, with a possible D match to TRBD2 (6 bases). The CDR3 extends over 13 amino acids. Germline V gene data show CDR1 as GTSNPN and CDR2 as SVGIG (reference sequence). Trimming stripped 5 bases from V and 4 bases from J, with 15 bases between. CDR3 DNA sequence: TGTGCCTGGCGGGCCGGGACTGGATACGAGCAGTACTTC. Protein product: CAWRAGTGYEQYF.